What follows are 11 T cell receptor beta chains derived from one specimen sequenced in a study of blood T cell repertoires in COVID-19. Sequenced by immunoSEQ multiplex PCR; TCRdb stores in-frame clones only, minus some. The profile shows 90,000 to 130,000 clones, less than 75% of them singletons. Sequencing was performed on peripheral blood. Receptors were obtained from a woman aged 40 to 49 with acute or convalescent COVID-19.

The chain combines TRBV28 with TRBJ2-7, with TRBD2 as a possible D gene (7 bases). Germline V gene sequence: CDR1 MDHEN, CDR2 SYDVKM. The CDR3 contains 16 residues. V lost 1 base and J 1 base, leaving 14 bases between the germline ends. CDR3 in amino acids: CASSLFEGGKSYEQYF. In DNA form, the CDR3 reads TGTGCCAGCAGTTTATTCGAGGGGGGGAAGTCCTACGAGCAGTACTTC.

V usage is TRBV7-2 and J usage is TRBJ2-5; tentative D call: TRBD2 (6 bases). Germline V lookup: CDR1 SGHTA, CDR2 FQGNSA. The CDR3 loop spans 14 amino acids. The ends were cut back, 6 bases at V and 4 bases at J, with 15 bases in the middle. The CDR3 here is CASRSRRGGETQYF. The DNA of the CDR3 is TGTGCCAGCAGGTCTCGACGGGGAGGAGAGACCCAGTACTTC.

This clone was counted once. CDR3 in amino acids: CASSYAVAGSYEQYF. The DNA of the CDR3 is TGTGCCAGCAGTTATGCGGTAGCGGGGTCCTACGAGCAGTACTTC. The rearrangement links TRBV28 to TRBJ2-7, with 8 bases identical to TRBD2. Germline CDR1 MDHEN, CDR2 SYDVKM. The CDR3 totals 15 residues. With V trimmed by 4 bases and J by 1 base, 6 bases remained unmatched.

Comment on this clone: In the same sample, other DNA sequences code for this CDR3. The chain links TRBV6-1 to TRBJ1-6, with a tentative D call TRBD1 (6 bases). Germline lookup yields CDR1 MNHNS and CDR2 SASEGT. The CDR3 length is 13 residues. V lost 2 bases, J lost 8 bases, and 7 bases lay in between. The CDR3 DNA sequence: TGTGCCAGCAGTGAATCAGGGGATTCACCCCTCCACTTT. It yields the protein CASSESGDSPLHF.

The chain recombines TRBV2 with TRBJ2-5; D remains unclear. CDR3 size: 13 residues. The germline CDR1 and CDR2 sequences are SNHLY and FYNNEI. V was shortened by 11 bases and J by 2 bases, with 15 bases between the two germline ends. CDR3 residues: CAVHSQIQETQYF. CDR3 nucleotide sequence: TGTGCCGTACATTCACAGATACAAGAGACCCAGTACTTC.

The chain is built from TRBV5-1 and TRBJ2-5; 9 bases are a match to TRBD2. The CDR3 extends over 15 amino acids. CDR1 SGHRS and CDR2 YFSETQ come from the germline V gene. Trimming removed 1 base from V and 3 bases from J; junction bases left unmatched: 4. The CDR3 reads CASSLWASGEETQYF. CDR3 bases: TGCGCCAGCAGCTTGTGGGCTAGCGGGGAAGAGACCCAGTACTTC.

The chain uses TRBV7-3 and TRBJ2-7; D gene ambiguous. V lost 5 bases, J lost 3 bases, and 8 bases lay in between. CDR3 length equals 12 residues. Per the germline V gene, CDR1 is SGHTA and CDR2 is FQGTGA. The CDR3 DNA follows: TGTGCCAGCAGCACCGACAACTACGAGCAGTACTTC. This sequence encodes CASSTDNYEQYF.

The chain employs TRBV7-2 and TRBJ1-5, with 7 positions matching TRBD1. The CDR3 spans 14 residues. Germline V CDR1 and CDR2: SGHTA, FQGNSA. With 6 bases clipped from V and 5 bases from J, the junction kept 7 bases outside the gene matches. This CDR3 reads CASRLQGVHQPQHF. CDR3 in DNA: TGTGCCAGCAGACTCCAGGGGGTCCATCAGCCCCAGCATTTT.

The CDR3 DNA reads TGTGCCAGCAGCTTAGCCTTTTCCGAGACAGGGCGCTACGAGCAGTACTTC. Translating it yields CASSLAFSETGRYEQYF. The V and J genes are TRBV13 and TRBJ2-7, with 7 bases identical to TRBD1. Germline V gene data show CDR1 as PRHDT and CDR2 as FYEKMQ (reference sequence). The CDR3 is 17 residues long. The V segment lost 1 base and the J segment 3 bases; nucleotides outside the gene matches: 12. The full variable domain, completed using reference TRBV13 and TRBJ2-7, is AAGVIQSPRHLIKEKRETATLKCYPIPRHDTVYWYQQGPGQDPQFLISFYEKMQSDKGSIPDRFSAQQFSDYHSELNMSSLELGDSALYFCASSLAFSETGRYEQYFGPGTRLTVT.

This clone has more than one count but fewer than ten. The V gene is TRBV14, the J gene TRBJ2-2; 8 bases fit TRBD1. From germline, CDR1 is SGHDN and CDR2 FVKESK. The CDR3 extends over 14 amino acids. V trimming: 2 bases; J trimming: 6 bases; junction bases outside the gene matches: 2. This CDR3 is CASSQRDRSGELFF. CDR3 sequence (DNA): TGTGCCAGCAGCCAACGGGACAGGTCCGGGGAGCTGTTTTTT.

This clone was seen more than once but under ten times. The J gene is TRBJ1-1, the V gene TRBV10-1; tentatively, D is TRBD1 (6 bases). The CDR3 has 13 amino acids. Germline V gene lookup returns CDR1 WNHNN and CDR2 SYGVQD (reference sequence). V was shortened by 0 bases and J by 5 bases, with 7 bases between the two germline ends. CDR3 in amino acids: CASSESRGTEAFF. CDR3 sequence (DNA): TGCGCCAGCAGTGAGTCCAGGGGTACTGAAGCTTTCTTT.